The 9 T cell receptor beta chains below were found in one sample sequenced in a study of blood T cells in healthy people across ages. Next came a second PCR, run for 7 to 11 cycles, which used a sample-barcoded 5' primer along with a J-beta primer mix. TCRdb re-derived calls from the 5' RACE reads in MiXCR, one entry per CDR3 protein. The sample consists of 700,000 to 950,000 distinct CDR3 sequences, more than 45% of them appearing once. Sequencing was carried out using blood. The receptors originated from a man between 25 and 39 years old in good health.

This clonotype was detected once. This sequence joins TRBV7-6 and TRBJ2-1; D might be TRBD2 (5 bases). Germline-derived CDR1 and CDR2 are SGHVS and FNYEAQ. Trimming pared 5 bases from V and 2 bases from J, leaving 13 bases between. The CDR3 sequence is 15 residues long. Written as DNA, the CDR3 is TGTGCCAGCAGCCGTAGCGAAATGGCCTACAATGAGCAGTTCTTC. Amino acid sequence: CASSRSEMAYNEQFF.

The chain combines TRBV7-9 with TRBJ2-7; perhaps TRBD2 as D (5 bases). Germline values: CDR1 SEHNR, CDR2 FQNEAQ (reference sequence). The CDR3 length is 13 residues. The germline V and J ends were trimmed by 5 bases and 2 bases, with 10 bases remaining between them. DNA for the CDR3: TGTGCCAGCAGCCCGACTACTACCTACGAGCAGTACTTC. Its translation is CASSPTTTYEQYF.

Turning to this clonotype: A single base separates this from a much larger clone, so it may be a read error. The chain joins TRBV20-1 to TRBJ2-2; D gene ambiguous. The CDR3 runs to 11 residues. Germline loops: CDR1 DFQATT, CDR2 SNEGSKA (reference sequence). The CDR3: CGASLAGELFF. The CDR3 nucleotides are TGCGGTGCTAGTCTGGCGGGGGAGCTGTTTTTT.

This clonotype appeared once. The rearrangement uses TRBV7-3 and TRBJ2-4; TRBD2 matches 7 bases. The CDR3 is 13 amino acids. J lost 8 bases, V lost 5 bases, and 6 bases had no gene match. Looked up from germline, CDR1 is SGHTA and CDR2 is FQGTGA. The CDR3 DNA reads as TGTGCCAGCAGCCGGACTAGGCAGGACATTCAGTACTTC. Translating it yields CASSRTRQDIQYF.

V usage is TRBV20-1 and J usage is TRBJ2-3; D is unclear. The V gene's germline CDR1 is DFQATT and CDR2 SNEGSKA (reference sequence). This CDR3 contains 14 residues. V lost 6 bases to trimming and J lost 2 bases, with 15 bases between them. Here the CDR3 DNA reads TGCAGTGCCTATGCTGGTCGAGCCACAGATACGCAGTATTTT. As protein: CSAYAGRATDTQYF.

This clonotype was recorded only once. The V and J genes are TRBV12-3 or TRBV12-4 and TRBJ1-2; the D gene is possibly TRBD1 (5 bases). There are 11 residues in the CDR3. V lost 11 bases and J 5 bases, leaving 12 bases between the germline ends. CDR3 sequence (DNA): TGTGCCGTAACGGGACTGTATGGCTACACCTTC. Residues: CAVTGLYGYTF.

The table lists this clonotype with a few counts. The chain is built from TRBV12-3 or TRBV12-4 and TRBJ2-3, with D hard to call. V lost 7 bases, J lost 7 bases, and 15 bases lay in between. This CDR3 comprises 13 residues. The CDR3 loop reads CASKREVKYTQYF. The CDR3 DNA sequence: TGTGCCAGCAAGAGAGAAGTTAAGTATACGCAGTATTTT.

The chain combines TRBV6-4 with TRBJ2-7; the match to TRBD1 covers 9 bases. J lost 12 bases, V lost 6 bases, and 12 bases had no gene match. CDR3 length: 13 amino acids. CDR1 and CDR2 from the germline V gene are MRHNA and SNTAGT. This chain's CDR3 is CASSVYSGTGLYF. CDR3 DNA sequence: TGTGCCAGCAGCGTCTATTCCGGGACAGGGTTGTACTTC.

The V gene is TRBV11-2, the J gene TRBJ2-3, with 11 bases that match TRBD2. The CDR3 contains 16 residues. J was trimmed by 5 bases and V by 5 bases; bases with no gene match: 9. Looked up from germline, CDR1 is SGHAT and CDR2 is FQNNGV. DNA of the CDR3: TGTGCCAGCAGCATAATAGCGGGGGGGCTCGTAGATACGCAGTATTTT. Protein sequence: CASSIIAGGLVDTQYF.